The entry below describes one TCR beta chain. The sample originates from a study of cytomegalovirus exposure and HLA in healthy donors. The PCR contained 60 Vbeta and 13 Jbeta primers. The data were produced by immunoSEQ multiplex PCR, yet TCRdb's version contains in-frame clones alone and is incomplete. The data contain 90,000 to 120,000 clones, under 80% of them seen just once; the ten biggest clones take up approximately 3.6%. CDR3 length equals 17 residues. Germline CDR1 reads MNHNS; CDR2 reads SASEGT. Sequencing was carried out using PBMCs. The rearrangement uses TRBV6-1 and TRBJ2-5; D is unresolved. The end of the DNA fits TRBJ2-7 better, so the J call may be wrong. The TCR originated in a woman in her forties or fifties in good health and CMV-seropositive. The chain's CDR3 is CASSEARRRYEDYEQYF. The DNA for the CDR3 is TGTGCCAGCAGTGAAGCGAGGAGACGGTACGAGGACTACGAGCAGTACTTC.